Described below is a single T cell receptor (beta chain) sequence and its context. The sample is drawn from a study of blood T cell repertoires in COVID-19. Study summary: The study drew acute and convalescent COVID-19 samples from the United States, Italy and Spain. T cells, B-cell-depleted T cells, or PBMCs provided the cDNA or gDNA that served as material.

CDR1 and CDR2 (germline): PRHDT, FYEKMQ (reference sequence). The trim removed 2 bases at V and 3 bases at J, leaving 3 bases unmatched. The CDR3 spans 14 residues. The authors' processing: Amplified reference gene primers provided the basis for estimating nucleated cell counts. The table came from immunoSEQ multiplex PCR; TCRdb's copy has only in-frame clones and leaves some out. That table furnishes V, J and clone size, whereas the DNA furnished D and trimming. This table has about 130,000 clones, about four fifths appearing once. The source of this sequence is a man between 60 and 70 years old with acute or convalescent COVID-19. The material sequenced was peripheral blood. The chain links TRBV13 to TRBJ1-2; 7 positions match TRBD1. CDR3 DNA: TGTGCCAGCAGCTTACAGGGGGTTGACTATGGCTACACCTTC. Its protein product is CASSLQGVDYGYTF.